Listed below are T cell receptor beta chains from one sample, sequenced in a study of blood T cell repertoires in COVID-19. Here immunoSEQ multiplex PCR was the method, and the copy in TCRdb shows in-frame clones only, minus some. The sample lists about 410,000 clones; 90% were seen once. Sequencing was carried out using PBMCs or T cells enriched from blood (not recorded which). All receptors come from a man in his late teens or twenties who had recovered from COVID-19. Both conserved end residues are part of each CDR3. Fields, in order: D gene, J gene, clone size, V gene, CDR3 protein, CDR3 DNA. D genes are given only for firm matches. Clone size is not always given. Where it is, it says once, few, many or a class for expanded clones.

-	TRBJ1-5	-	TRBV5-8	CASSLGNSGNQPQHF	TGTGCCAGCAGCTTGGGGAACAGCGGGAATCAGCCCCAGCATTTT
-	TRBJ2-3	-	TRBV25-1	CASSDQRTEPPSTDTQYF	TGTGCCAGCAGTGATCAGAGGACAGAACCCCCTAGCACAGATACGCAGTATTTT
TRBD1	TRBJ1-4	-	TRBV10-3	CAISGTGTGNEKLFF	TGTGCCATCAGTGGCACCGGGACAGGGAATGAAAAACTGTTTTTT
TRBD1	TRBJ1-1	-	TRBV19	CASSIDRTGPEAFF	TGTGCCAGTAGTATAGATCGGACAGGGCCTGAAGCTTTCTTT
-	TRBJ1-3	-	TRBV5-6	CASSDAGGNTIYF	TGTGCCAGCAGCGACGCGGGGGGCAACACCATATATTTT
-	TRBJ1-6	-	TRBV5-6	CASSFARLRFLHF	TGTGCCAGCAGCTTCGCCAGGCTGAGATTCCTCCACTTT
-	TRBJ1-1	-	TRBV28	CASSLARTEAFF	TGTGCCAGCAGTTTGGCTCGCACTGAAGCTTTCTTT
TRBD1	TRBJ2-3	-	TRBV5-1	CASRTGSSTDTQYF	TGCGCCAGCAGGACAGGGTCCAGCACAGATACGCAGTATTTT
-	TRBJ1-4	-	TRBV2	CASRRRTENEKLFF	TGTGCCAGCAGACGCAGGACAGAAAATGAAAAACTGTTTTTT
-	TRBJ2-5	-	TRBV19	CASSGTAREETQYF	TGTGCCAGTAGTGGAACGGCCCGGGAGGAGACCCAGTACTTC
-	TRBJ1-2	-	TRBV5-6	CASSSGSLLNYGYTF	TGTGCCAGCAGCTCAGGAAGCCTACTCAACTATGGCTACACCTTC
TRBD2	TRBJ2-1	-	TRBV27	CASSPILARSVDEQFF	TGTGCCAGCAGCCCCATACTAGCGCGGAGCGTGGATGAGCAGTTCTTC
TRBD1	TRBJ1-6	-	TRBV18	CASSPGVGGLDSPLHF	TGTGCCAGCTCACCGGGTGTAGGGGGCCTAGATTCACCCCTCCACTTT
-	TRBJ1-5	-	TRBV2	CASKVRESPREPQHF	TGTGCCAGTAAGGTACGGGAGAGCCCAAGGGAGCCCCAGCATTTT
-	TRBJ1-5	-	TRBV7-2	CASSLSGRRDQPQHF	TGTGCCAGCAGCTTATCCGGTAGGAGAGATCAGCCCCAGCATTTT
TRBD1	TRBJ1-1	-	TRBV6-5	CASRGQMNTEAFF	TGTGCCAGCAGGGGACAGATGAACACTGAAGCTTTCTTT
-	TRBJ1-6	-	TRBV6-5	CASRIDPLGRSPLHF	TGTGCCAGCAGAATAGACCCCTTGGGGAGGTCACCCCTCCACTTT
-	TRBJ2-2	-	TRBV7-3	CASSTGGGTGELFF	TGTGCCTCAAGCACGGGGGGCGGCACCGGGGAGCTGTTTTTT
-	TRBJ1-2	-	TRBV12-2	CASRLASRDRGPGGDYGYTF	TGTGCAAGTCGCTTAGCGAGCCGGGACAGGGGGCCCGGAGGTGACTATGGCTACACCTTC
TRBD1	TRBJ1-4	once	TRBV6-5	CASRETGREKLFF	TGTGCCAGCAGAGAGACAGGGCGTGAAAAACTGTTTTTT
TRBD1	TRBJ1-2	-	TRBV11-2	CASSLKGGLWGYTF	TGTGCCAGCAGCTTGAAAGGGGGCCTTTGGGGCTACACCTTC
-	TRBJ1-1	-	TRBV11-2	CASREQGGITEAFF	TGTGCCAGCAGGGAACAGGGAGGGATCACTGAAGCTTTCTTT
-	TRBJ1-2	-	TRBV10-1	CASSESAGRVSGYTF	TGCGCCAGCAGTGAGTCCGCAGGGCGAGTGAGCGGCTACACCTTC
-	TRBJ1-1	-	TRBV10-3	CAISPRGGGTTEAFF	TGTGCCATCAGTCCGAGAGGCGGAGGAACCACTGAAGCTTTCTTT
TRBD1	TRBJ1-5	-	TRBV30	CAWSKRDRVNQPQHF	TGTGCCTGGAGTAAGAGGGACAGGGTGAATCAGCCCCAGCATTTT
TRBD2	TRBJ2-7	-	TRBV19	CASRRTSGPSSYEQYF	TGTGCCAGTCGGAGGACTAGCGGGCCTAGCTCCTACGAGCAGTACTTC
TRBD1	TRBJ1-1	-	TRBV20-1	CSASDRGRLGYTEAFF	TGCAGTGCTAGTGACAGGGGGCGATTGGGTTACACTGAAGCTTTCTTT
-	TRBJ1-2	-	TRBV27	CASAPGGYGYTF	TGTGCCAGCGCGCCAGGAGGCTATGGCTACACCTTC
TRBD2	TRBJ2-3	-	TRBV3-1/TRBV3-2	CASSQGGGTSGSRNTQYF	TGTGCCAGCAGCCAGGGGGGAGGGACTAGCGGGAGTCGAAATACGCAGTATTTT
-	TRBJ2-2	-	TRBV11-3	CASSLDLGGVRELFF	TGTGCCAGCAGCTTAGATTTAGGGGGTGTCCGGGAGCTGTTTTTT
-	TRBJ1-6	-	TRBV10-1	CASSESPAGSPLHF	TGCGCCAGCAGTGAGTCGCCAGCGGGATCACCCCTCCACTTT
-	TRBJ1-3	-	TRBV7-2	CASSQVHSGNTIYF	TGTGCCAGCAGCCAGGTTCACTCTGGAAACACCATATATTTT
-	TRBJ1-2	-	TRBV6-5	CASSYSTRRGYTF	TGTGCCAGCAGTTACTCGACCCGGCGGGGCTACACCTTC
-	TRBJ2-1	-	TRBV5-1	CASSLDSYNEQFF	TGCGCCAGCAGCTTGGACAGCTACAATGAGCAGTTCTTC
-	TRBJ2-2	-	TRBV4-2	CASSQDKGSSGELFF	TGTGCCAGCAGCCAAGATAAGGGGTCCTCCGGGGAGCTGTTTTTT